These 22 T cell receptor beta chains originate from one sample sequenced in a study of T cells after yellow fever vaccination. TCRdb recomputed calls from the 5' RACE reads with MiXCR, one row per CDR3 protein. The repertoire includes about 170,000 distinct CDR3 sequences, approximately 6.2% of them detected once, and less than 3.5% sits in the top ten. The source was CD4+ T cells sorted from PBMCs, collected on the day of the first yellow fever vaccination. Receptor source: a man in his late teens or twenties who received the YFV17D yellow fever vaccine.

This clonotype was counted at least ten times. The V and J genes are TRBV6-2 or TRBV6-3 and TRBJ2-5; D perhaps matches TRBD2 (5 bases). The germline V gene has CDR1 MNHEY and CDR2 SVGEGT. Trimming shortened V by 2 bases and J by 3 bases, and 13 bases separated the two germline ends. The CDR3 is 15 residues long. The CDR3 sequence: CASSYAGGLEETQYF. The CDR3, as DNA: TGTGCCAGCAGTTACGCCGGCGGACTGGAAGAGACCCAGTACTTC.

The V gene is TRBV7-3, the J gene TRBJ1-1, with D unclear. The CDR3 contains 13 residues. Germline CDR1 reads SGHTA; CDR2 reads FQGTGA. The ends were cut back, 5 bases at V and 0 bases at J, with 7 bases in the middle. The DNA of the CDR3 is TGTGCCAGCAGCCAACTAATGAACACTGAAGCTTTCTTT. Translated: CASSQLMNTEAFF.

This clonotype was recorded at least ten times. This chain connects TRBV20-1 to TRBJ2-6; D remains ambiguous. CDR1 and CDR2 (germline): DFQATT, SNEGSKA (reference sequence). Deletions cut 2 bases from V and 2 bases from J, with 4 bases between. This CDR3 comprises 13 residues. The CDR3 spells CSARKPGANVLTF. The CDR3 coding sequence is TGCAGTGCTAGAAAGCCTGGGGCCAACGTCCTGACTTTC.

This clonotype turned up a few times. The gene calls are TRBV11-2 and TRBJ1-2; TRBD1 matches at 11 bases. The J segment lost 2 bases and the V segment lost 6 bases, leaving 8 bases of the junction unmatched. CDR3 length: 16 residues. Germline CDR1 and CDR2: SGHAT and FQNNGV. DNA for the CDR3: TGTGCCAGCAGACGGCCCGGGACAGGGGGAAACTATGGCTACACCTTC. Protein product: CASRRPGTGGNYGYTF.

In this sample, this clonotype turned up many times. The chain has TRBV29-1 and TRBJ2-7; D perhaps matches TRBD1 (6 bases). CDR1 SQVTM and CDR2 ANQGSEA come from the germline V gene. The CDR3 is 15 amino acids. V was shortened by 8 bases and J by 2 bases, with 22 bases between the two germline ends. CDR3 sequence: CSIRQAISGTYEQYF. In DNA, the CDR3 is TGCAGCATAAGACAGGCTATTTCGGGAACCTACGAGCAGTACTTC.

This clonotype was detected ten times or more. This chain connects TRBV7-9 to TRBJ2-3, with unresolved D. This CDR3 is 12 amino acids long. CDR1 SEHNR and CDR2 FQNEAQ come from the germline V gene (reference sequence). The V and J ends lost 5 bases and 7 bases respectively, with 10 bases between them. CDR3 nucleotides: TGTGCCAGCAGCCCCATAAGGCATACGCAGTATTTT. Its translation is CASSPIRHTQYF.

At least ten counts were recorded for this clonotype. The rearrangement joins TRBV4-2 to TRBJ1-3, with 7 positions matching TRBD1. The CDR3 has 17 amino acids. Trimming cost V 0 bases and J 3 bases; bases outside gene matches: 8. Germline V gene lookup returns CDR1 LGHNA and CDR2 YNFKEQ. In nucleotides, the CDR3 is TGTGCCAGCAGCCAAGAGTCACAGGGGAGGGATGGAAACACCATATATTTT. Translating it yields CASSQESQGRDGNTIYF.

The rearrangement joins TRBV4-1 to TRBJ1-3; 9 bases fit TRBD1. Germline CDR1 is MGHRA and CDR2 is YSYEKL. With V trimmed by 4 bases and J by 8 bases, 6 bases remained unmatched. The CDR3 is made up of 14 amino acids. CDR3 in DNA: TGCGCCAGCAGCCCAGGACAGGGGTGGTACACCATATATTTT. Its translation: CASSPGQGWYTIYF.

This clonotype was counted only a few times. This chain uses TRBV5-4 with TRBJ1-1; 9 bases agree with TRBD1. V shed 3 bases, J shed 1 base, and the junction held 4 bases outside the gene matches. This CDR3 has 15 residues. Germline loops: CDR1 SGHNT, CDR2 YYREEE (reference sequence). The CDR3: CASSSVTGGNTEAFF. The DNA for the CDR3 is TGTGCCAGCAGCTCCGTGACAGGGGGGAACACTGAAGCTTTCTTT.

Ten or more counts support this clonotype. This sequence joins TRBV4-2 and TRBJ2-7, with D unresolved. Germline V CDR1 and CDR2: LGHNA, YNFKEQ. V was cut by 0 bases and J by 3 bases, with 3 bases left in between. The CDR3 totals 12 residues. DNA for the CDR3: TGTGCCAGCAGCCAAGACAGCTACGAGCAGTACTTC. Its translation: CASSQDSYEQYF.

The chain uses TRBV12-3 or TRBV12-4 and TRBJ1-2, with TRBD1 identical over 7 bases. CDR3 length: 13 amino acids. With 6 bases clipped from V and 6 bases from J, the junction kept 7 bases outside the gene matches. The CDR3 spells CASRQTGSDGYTF. The CDR3 nucleotides read TGTGCCAGCAGGCAGACAGGGTCGGATGGCTACACCTTC.

In this sample, this clonotype turned up many times. The chain joins TRBV9 to TRBJ1-1, with a possible D match to TRBD1 (5 bases). The CDR3 is 15 residues long. Germline V lookup: CDR1 SGDLS, CDR2 YYNGEE. Trimming took off 0 bases at V and 0 bases at J, with 9 bases between the two ends. The chain's CDR3 is CASSVGAGLNTEAFF. The CDR3 region has the DNA TGTGCCAGCAGCGTAGGCGCAGGGCTGAACACTGAAGCTTTCTTT.

This clonotype was detected many times. This rearrangement joins TRBV2 to TRBJ1-4, with 8 bases fitting TRBD1. Germline CDR1 is SNHLY and CDR2 is FYNNEI. The V gene end was trimmed by 7 bases and the J gene end by 2 bases; junction bases not matched to a gene: 9. CDR3 length: 16 amino acids. The DNA for the CDR3 is TGTGCCAGCAAGTCGGAGGGACAGGTCACTAATGAAAAACTGTTTTTT. Amino acid sequence: CASKSEGQVTNEKLFF.

This clonotype was seen only a few times. This sequence joins TRBV5-1 and TRBJ2-6, with 8 bases aligning to TRBD1. Germline CDR1 and CDR2: SGHRS and YFSETQ. V gave up 2 bases and J gave up 2 bases; unmatched junction bases: 6. CDR3 length: 17 amino acids. The CDR3: CASSFGTGPPGANVLTF. The CDR3 coding sequence is TGCGCCAGCAGCTTCGGGACAGGCCCCCCTGGGGCCAACGTCCTGACTTTC.

This chain links TRBV5-1 with TRBJ1-4; TRBD1 agrees at 8 bases. Trimming removed 6 bases from V and 3 bases from J; junction bases left unmatched: 1. From germline, CDR1 is SGHRS and CDR2 YFSETQ. The CDR3 loop spans 13 amino acids. CDR3 nucleotides: TGCGCCAGCACGACAGGGGCTAATGAAAAACTGTTTTTT. Translated, it gives CASTTGANEKLFF.

This clonotype was seen at least ten times. The V call is TRBV14, the J call TRBJ1-4; D may be TRBD1 (5 bases). This CDR3 is 13 amino acids long. V was pared by 4 bases and J by 6 bases, with 9 bases between. Germline V gives CDR1 SGHDN, CDR2 FVKESK. The CDR3 protein is CASSRGLDEKLFF. The DNA of the CDR3 is TGTGCCAGCAGCCGGGGACTCGATGAAAAACTGTTTTTT.

This clonotype was counted many times. This chain joins TRBV20-1 and TRBJ1-5; 7 bases map to TRBD1. The J segment lost 6 bases and the V segment lost 3 bases, leaving 8 bases of the junction unmatched. CDR1 is DFQATT, CDR2 SNEGSKA, per germline (reference sequence). The CDR3 covers 14 residues. CDR3 sequence: CSARPDRRSQPQHF. CDR3 coding DNA: TGCAGTGCTAGGCCGGACAGGAGGAGTCAGCCCCAGCATTTT.

In its sample, this clonotype was seen many times. The rearrangement joins TRBV28 to TRBJ2-3; possibly TRBD1 for D (6 bases). Germline lookup yields CDR1 MDHEN and CDR2 SYDVKM. CDR3 length: 14 residues. V lost 5 bases and J lost 2, with 11 bases in between. The CDR3 sequence: CASSTTGTTDTQYF. The CDR3 nucleotides read TGTGCCAGCAGTACCACAGGGACCACAGATACGCAGTATTTT.

V is TRBV15 and J is TRBJ1-2, with a possible D match to TRBD1 (6 bases). CDR3 length equals 15 residues. In germline, CDR1 is LNHNV, CDR2 YYDKDF (reference sequence). V lost 0 bases and J 3 bases, leaving 11 bases between the germline ends. In DNA form, the CDR3 reads TGTGCCACCAGCAGAGAGAGGGGGATCGACTATGGCTACACCTTC. It specifies CATSRERGIDYGYTF.

This clonotype was counted at least ten times. The chain uses TRBV7-2 and TRBJ1-2, with TRBD1 as a possible D gene (6 bases). The CDR3 is 16 residues long. V lost 4 bases and J 6 bases, leaving 21 bases between the germline ends. The V gene's germline CDR1 is SGHTA and CDR2 FQGNSA. The CDR3 sequence is CASSWAMEPGADGYTF. CDR3 coding DNA: TGTGCCAGCAGCTGGGCAATGGAGCCGGGGGCGGATGGCTACACCTTC. Supplemented by reference TRBV7-2 and TRBJ1-2, the full variable domain reads GAGVSQSPSNKVTEKGKDVELRCDPISGHTALYWYRQSLGQGLEFLIYFQGNSAPDKSGLPSDRFSAERTGGSVSTLTIQRTQQEDSAVYLCASSWAMEPGADGYTFGSGTRLTVV.

This clonotype was seen at least ten times. The J gene is TRBJ1-5, the V gene TRBV4-1, with TRBD1 matching 10 bases. The length of the CDR3 is 16 residues. V lost 3 bases to trimming and J lost 2 bases; unmatched junction nucleotides: 4. Germline CDR1 reads MGHRA; CDR2 reads YSYEKL. The CDR3 loop is CASSQEGTGGNQPQHF. The CDR3 DNA reads as TGCGCCAGCAGCCAGGAAGGGACAGGGGGCAATCAGCCCCAGCATTTT.

This clonotype has ten or more counts. The V and J genes are TRBV7-2 and TRBJ2-1; no reliable D call. V lost 5 bases and J 6 bases, leaving 14 bases between the germline ends. CDR1 and CDR2 (germline): SGHTA, FQGNSA. The CDR3 sequence is 14 residues long. DNA for the CDR3: TGTGCCAGCAGCATTGGGAACCCCTCCAATGAGCAGTTCTTC. This gives the protein CASSIGNPSNEQFF.